The 10 T cell receptor beta chains given below trace back to one sample, sequenced in a study of memory CD4+ T cells and cytomegalovirus serostatus. Repertoires were generated with immunoSEQ multiplex PCR, while TCRdb's copy carries only in-frame clones and drops some. The sample contains some 47,000 clones, around four fifths of which appear only once. The sort gate was single viable CD3+CD4+CD8-CD45RO+ cells for memory CD4+ T cells. Sequenced input: memory CD4+ T cells from blood. The source of these receptors is an adult in good health and CMV-seronegative.

The chain couples TRBV2 to TRBJ1-4; a possible D gene is TRBD1 (5 bases). The germline V gene has CDR1 SNHLY and CDR2 FYNNEI. CDR3 size: 14 residues. V was trimmed by 7 bases and J by 12 bases, leaving 21 bases between them. The CDR3 reads CASTSGLGVQELFF. CDR3 nucleotide sequence: TGTGCCAGCACCTCGGGACTAGGGGTTCAGGAACTGTTTTTT.

V is TRBV11-2 and J is TRBJ2-6; the D is unclear. CDR3 size: 15 residues. The V and J ends lost 4 bases and 4 bases respectively, with 11 bases between them. In germline, CDR1 is SGHAT, CDR2 FQNNGV. CDR3 DNA: TGTGCCAGCAGCTCCCCCCGCGTCGGGGCCAACGTCCTGACTTTC. It encodes CASSSPRVGANVLTF. The full variable domain, in which reference TRBV11-2 and TRBJ2-6 provide the parts outside the CDR3, is EAGVAQSPRYKIIEKRQSVAFWCNPISGHATLYWYQQILGQGPKLLIQFQNNGVVDDSQLPKDRFSAERLKGVDSTLKIQPAKLEDSAVYLCASSSPRVGANVLTFGAGSRLTVL.

The chain uses TRBV5-4 and TRBJ1-5; D is possibly TRBD1 (5 bases). Trimming removed 0 bases at V and 6 bases at J, with 13 bases between. Germline CDR1 reads SGHNT; CDR2 reads YYREEE (reference sequence). The CDR3 spans 15 residues. CDR3 nucleotides: TGTGCCAGCAGCTTGGGCGTGGGGGTTGGTCAGCCCCAGCATTTT. It specifies CASSLGVGVGQPQHF.

The rearrangement uses TRBV18 and TRBJ1-6; 10 bases agree with TRBD1. Germline loops: CDR1 KGHSH, CDR2 LQKENI. The CDR3 totals 15 residues. V was pared by 6 bases and J by 10 bases, with 9 bases of the junction left unmatched. CDR3 DNA sequence: TGTGCCAGCTCGACCGGGACAGGGGTTAGGTCACCCCTCCACTTT. This gives the protein CASSTGTGVRSPLHF.

The gene calls are TRBV4-3 and TRBJ1-4; tentatively, D is TRBD1 (6 bases). Germline-derived CDR1 and CDR2 are LGHNA and YSLEER. The CDR3 sequence is 15 residues long. The ends were cut back, 4 bases at V and 7 bases at J, with 16 bases in the middle. The CDR3 nucleotides read TGCGCCAGCAGCCGGAGCCGGGGGGCGGGTGAAAAACTGTTTTTT. It specifies CASSRSRGAGEKLFF.

The rearrangement uses TRBV6-1 and TRBJ2-7, with 10 positions matching TRBD1. The CDR3 sequence is 14 residues long. The V gene's germline CDR1 is MNHNS and CDR2 SASEGT. Trimming cost V 8 bases and J 4 bases; bases outside gene matches: 8. DNA for the CDR3: TGTGCCAGCGAGAGGGACAGGGGTTGGTACGAGCAGTACTTC. This codes for CASERDRGWYEQYF.

The rearrangement uses TRBV29-1 and TRBJ2-5; no firm D call. V lost 4 bases, J lost 2 bases, and 8 bases lay in between. The CDR3 has 12 residues. Germline V gene lookup returns CDR1 SQVTM and CDR2 ANQGSEA. This CDR3 is CSVGKLQETQYF. The DNA for the CDR3 is TGCAGCGTTGGCAAGCTGCAAGAGACCCAGTACTTC. Full variable domain (rest looked up from reference TRBV29-1 and TRBJ2-5): SAVISQKPSRDICQRGTSLTIQCQVDSQVTMMFWYRQQPGQSLTLIATANQGSEATYESGFVIDKFPISRPNLTFSTLTVSNMSPEDSSIYLCSVGKLQETQYFGPGTRLLVL.

The chain links TRBV29-1 to TRBJ2-7, with 10 nucleotides matching TRBD1. The CDR3 contains 11 residues. CDR1 and CDR2 (germline): SQVTM, ANQGSEA. The V segment lost 7 bases and the J segment 4 bases; nucleotides outside the gene matches: 1. The CDR3 DNA reads as TGCAGCGCGGGACAGGGGTACGAGCAGTACTTC. Encoded protein: CSAGQGYEQYF.

V and J are TRBV5-1 and TRBJ1-2; no clear D gene. CDR1 is SGHRS and CDR2 is YFSETQ in the germline V gene. The V gene lost 1 base and the J gene lost 3 bases, with 10 bases spanning the gap. The CDR3 is 14 residues long. The DNA of the CDR3 is TGCGCCAGCAGCTTGTCTGGAGGTGACTATGGCTACACCTTC. It yields the protein CASSLSGGDYGYTF.

In the case of this clone: Other DNA sequences of this sample code for an identical CDR3. V is TRBV2 and J is TRBJ1-1; D ambiguous. This CDR3 is built from 13 residues. V was pared by 1 base and J by 11 bases, with 14 bases between. Germline assignment: CDR1 SNHLY and CDR2 FYNNEI. CDR3 coding DNA: TGTGCCAGCAGTGAAGGATCGACTAGGCGGGCTTTCTTT. This codes for CASSEGSTRRAFF.